Each of the 21 T cell receptor beta chains below was sequenced from the same sample in a study of blood T cell repertoires in COVID-19 (dated by TCRdb to about 2020). The library was made by the immunoSEQ multiplex PCR assay. The table comes from immuneACCESS by way of TCRdb, which keeps in-frame sequences with V and J called. Part of the clones is missing from these tables; in studies checked, under half for an unresolved V gene and the rest for unknown reasons. Present in this sample are roughly 28,000 clones, about 88% of which were seen just once. The ten largest account for about 48% of the sample. Sequencing input: peripheral blood. The receptors were sampled from a human donor with acute or convalescent COVID-19. The donor label of this sample is uncertain.

This chain uses TRBV29-1 with TRBJ1-2, with a possible D match to TRBD1 (5 bases). Trimming stripped 1 base from V and 8 bases from J, with 14 bases between. There are 13 residues in the CDR3. CDR1 is SQVTM and CDR2 is ANQGSEA in the germline V gene. The CDR3 loop reads CSVEVSRKGGYTF. CDR3 bases: TGCAGCGTTGAAGTGAGTCGCAAGGGGGGCTACACCTTC.

The chain is built from TRBV5-8 and TRBJ2-6, with a weak D call TRBD2 (5 bases). The CDR3 contains 17 residues. With 4 bases removed from V and 0 bases from J, the gap between germline ends came to 14 bases. Germline values: CDR1 SGHTS, CDR2 YDEGEE. The CDR3 protein is CASSHRHGISGANVLTF. CDR3 coding DNA: TGTGCCAGCAGCCACAGACACGGGATCTCTGGGGCCAACGTCCTGACTTTC.

The chain uses TRBV7-9 and TRBJ1-4, with a weak D call TRBD1 (6 bases). Trimming took 5 bases from V and 5 from J, leaving 18 bases between them. The germline CDR1 and CDR2 sequences are SEHNR and FQNEAQ (reference sequence). This CDR3 has 16 amino acids. The CDR3 nucleotides are TGTGCCAGCAGCCCAGGCCTAGCAGGGGTAAATGAAAAACTGTTTTTT. Amino acid sequence: CASSPGLAGVNEKLFF. The variable domain in full, completed from reference TRBV7-9 and TRBJ1-4, reads DTGVSQNPRHKITKRGQNVTFRCDPISEHNRLYWYRQTLGQGPEFLTYFQNEAQLEKSRLLSDRFSAERPKGSFSTLEIQRTEQGDSAMYLCASSPGLAGVNEKLFFGSGTQLSVL.

V and J are TRBV6-1 and TRBJ2-7; maybe TRBD1 (6 bases). The CDR3 sequence is 14 residues long. Trimming pared 2 bases from V and 5 bases from J, leaving 13 bases between. CDR1 is MNHNS and CDR2 is SASEGT in the germline V gene. The CDR3 DNA reads TGTGCCAGCAGTGAAAGGCAGGGGAGAGACGAGCAGTACTTC. Its protein is CASSERQGRDEQYF.

The genes are TRBV10-3 and TRBJ1-2; 9 nucleotides agree with TRBD1. Losses at the gene ends were 10 bases for V and 4 bases for J; bases not matched to a gene: 10. Germline V lookup: CDR1 ENHRY, CDR2 SYGVKD. This CDR3 is 14 amino acids long. This chain's CDR3 is CASNRDREFYGYTF. The CDR3 DNA sequence: TGTGCCAGTAATCGGGACAGGGAATTCTATGGCTACACCTTC.

J is TRBJ2-5 and V is TRBV6-5; D unclear. The V and J ends lost 6 bases and 5 bases respectively, with 7 bases between them. CDR1 and CDR2 (germline): MNHEY, SVGAGI. The CDR3 totals 11 residues. For the CDR3, the DNA is TGTGCCAGCAGCTTCTCGGAGACCCAGTACTTC. This gives the protein CASSFSETQYF.

The chain carries TRBV5-6 and TRBJ2-3, with 9 bases lining up with TRBD1. With V trimmed by 4 bases and J by 6 bases, 9 bases remained unmatched. Germline V CDR1 and CDR2: SGHDT, YYEEEE. There are 15 residues in the CDR3. In DNA form, the CDR3 reads TGTGCCAGCAGCCAGCGCACAGGGGGCGCCGATACGCAGTATTTT. It translates to CASSQRTGGADTQYF. The entire variable domain, with the rest obtained from reference TRBV5-6 and TRBJ2-3, is as follows: DAGVTQSPTHLIKTRGQQVTLRCSPKSGHDTVSWYQQALGQGPQFIFQYYEEEERQRGNFPDRFSGHQFPNYSSELNVNALLLGDSALYLCASSQRTGGADTQYFGPGTRLTVL.

This chain joins TRBV21-1 and TRBJ1-4; whether TRBD1, the table's D call, matches the DNA was not checked. TRBV21-1 is recorded as a pseudogene. The CDR3 sequence is 19 residues long. CDR3 DNA: TGTGCCAGCAGCCTCTCTTCCGCAGGGGTAAATGCAACTAATGAAAAACTGTTTTTT. It translates to CASSLSSAGVNATNEKLFF.

V gene TRBV5-4 combines with J gene TRBJ1-6; no clear D. The CDR3 covers 13 residues. CDR1 and CDR2 (germline): SGHNT, YYREEE (reference sequence). V lost 0 bases, J lost 7 bases, and 5 bases lay in between. The DNA of the CDR3 is TGTGCCAGCAGCTTGGTGAGAAATTCACCCCTCCACTTT. Amino acid sequence: CASSLVRNSPLHF.

The gene calls are TRBV10-2 and TRBJ2-1, with 9 nucleotides matching TRBD2. Trimming took 4 bases from V and 7 from J; bases not matched to a gene: 5. CDR1 and CDR2 (germline): WSHSY, SAAADI. The CDR3 has 14 residues. The CDR3 protein is CASSGGLAGNEQFF. The CDR3 DNA sequence: TGCGCCAGCAGTGGGGGACTAGCTGGGAATGAGCAGTTCTTC.

This clone was counted once. The genes are TRBV27 and TRBJ2-3; perhaps TRBD2 as D (6 bases). This CDR3 comprises 15 residues. Per germline, CDR1 MNHEY and CDR2 SMNVEV (reference sequence). Trimming took off 3 bases at V and 9 bases at J, with 19 bases between the two ends. The CDR3 DNA reads TGTGCCAGCAGTTTGAGGCGGGGCCTTTGGGCGACGCAGTATTTT. Protein: CASSLRRGLWATQYF.

This chain links TRBV9 with TRBJ2-7; 10 nucleotides align to TRBD2. Germline V gives CDR1 SGDLS, CDR2 YYNGEE. Trimming at V came to 4 bases and at J to 1 base, leaving 11 bases not matched to a gene. The CDR3 has 17 amino acids. The CDR3 protein is CASSPGLAGVESYEQYF. CDR3 coding DNA: TGTGCCAGCAGCCCGGGGCTAGCGGGAGTTGAATCCTACGAGCAGTACTTC.

The chain links TRBV9 to TRBJ2-7, with TRBD2 matching over 9 bases. Germline CDR1 SGDLS, CDR2 YYNGEE. V dropped 0 bases and J dropped 2; count of bases not matched to a gene: 3. The CDR3 totals 15 residues. CDR3 DNA sequence: TGTGCCAGCAGCGTAGGCGGGAGGGCGCCCTACGAGCAGTACTTC. It specifies CASSVGGRAPYEQYF.

The rearrangement links TRBV30 to TRBJ1-2; weak D call: TRBD1 (6 bases). V shed 8 bases and J shed 7 bases, with 17 bases lying between them. Germline V gives CDR1 GTSNPN, CDR2 SVGIG (reference sequence). The CDR3 loop spans 12 amino acids. CDR3 bases: TGTGCCAGCACACAGGGATACGGTGGCTACACCTTC. Encoded protein: CASTQGYGGYTF.

This clone was seen only once. This rearrangement joins TRBV19 to TRBJ1-5; 7 bases align to TRBD1. Germline assignment: CDR1 LNHDA and CDR2 SQIVND (reference sequence). V trimming: 9 bases; J trimming: 5 bases; junction bases outside the gene matches: 7. The CDR3 has 13 residues. In DNA form, the CDR3 reads TGTGCCAGCTCTGACAGGGCGGATCAGCCCCAGCATTTT. It specifies CASSDRADQPQHF. Full variable domain (missing parts from reference TRBV19 and TRBJ1-5): DGGITQSPKYLFRKEGQNVTLSCEQNLNHDAMYWYRQDPGQGLRLIYYSQIVNDFQKGDIAEGYSVSREKKESFPLTVTSAQKNPTAFYLCASSDRADQPQHFGDGTRLSIL.

This clone was observed at least ten times. This sequence joins TRBV2 and TRBJ1-6; possibly TRBD1 for D (6 bases). The CDR3 loop spans 12 amino acids. V lost 8 bases and J 8 bases, leaving 10 bases between the germline ends. CDR1 is SNHLY, CDR2 FYNNEI, per germline. CDR3 sequence: CASSQGYSPLHF. In DNA form, the CDR3 reads TGTGCCAGCTCACAGGGTTATTCACCCCTCCACTTT.

A single count supports this clone. This chain uses TRBV7-2 with TRBJ2-3; TRBD2 matches at 10 bases. Per the germline V gene, CDR1 is SGHTA and CDR2 is FQGNSA. There are 14 residues in the CDR3. V dropped 8 bases and J dropped 9; count of bases not matched to a gene: 11. CDR3 loop: CASHKREGLYTQYF. In DNA, the CDR3 is TGTGCCAGCCATAAGCGGGAGGGCCTATACACGCAGTATTTT.

DNA of the CDR3: TGTGCCAGCAGCTATCGACAGGGCGGGAACACTGAAGCTTTCTTT. This sequence encodes CASSYRQGGNTEAFF. The chain employs TRBV5-4 and TRBJ1-1; 7 bases fit TRBD1. The V segment lost 3 bases and the J segment 1 base; nucleotides outside the gene matches: 6. The CDR3 length is 15 residues. CDR1 and CDR2 (germline): SGHNT, YYREEE (reference sequence).

V and J are TRBV27 and TRBJ1-6; perhaps TRBD1 as D (5 bases). The V gene's germline CDR1 is MNHEY and CDR2 SMNVEV (reference sequence). The CDR3 loop spans 16 amino acids. V was cut by 5 bases and J by 4 bases, with 15 bases left in between. The CDR3 sequence: CASSHLGGSYNSPLHF. CDR3 nucleotides: TGTGCCAGCAGTCACTTGGGGGGGAGTTATAATTCACCCCTCCACTTT.

This chain joins TRBV7-8 and TRBJ1-3; unclear D gene. Germline V gene data show CDR1 as SGHVS and CDR2 as FQNEAQ. The CDR3 length is 14 residues. V was trimmed by 5 bases and J by 0 bases, leaving 8 bases between them. CDR3 DNA sequence: TGTGCCAGCAGCAGTTACACCTCTGGAAACACCATATATTTT. Its translation is CASSSYTSGNTIYF.

The J gene is TRBJ2-1, the V gene TRBV5-1, with 7 nucleotides matching TRBD2. CDR3 length equals 15 residues. Germline V lookup: CDR1 SGHRS, CDR2 YFSETQ. Losses at the gene ends were 5 bases for V and 8 bases for J; bases not matched to a gene: 13. In DNA, the CDR3 is TGCGCCAGCAGGGTCGCAGGACTAGGCTTCGATGAGCAGTTCTTC. It yields the protein CASRVAGLGFDEQFF.